This T cell receptor beta chain was recorded in a study of cytomegalovirus exposure and HLA in healthy donors. The germline V gene has CDR1 MDHEN and CDR2 SYDVKM. Trimming cost V 7 bases and J 1 base, with 9 bases left between them. The CDR3 totals 13 residues. The PCR had 60 Vbeta and 13 Jbeta primers. Assay: immunoSEQ multiplex PCR; the TCRdb copy retains only in-frame clones and omits some. The sample shows about 120,000 clones, 65% to 75% of them seen only once. Comments on this clone: Antigen specificity is unknown.

General study findings and limits: Accurate HLA-A and HLA-B prediction from TCR beta sequences was reported for most subjects. Donors belonging to an Asian-associated ancestry cluster reportedly showed fewer N-insertions in productive TCRs than the roughly 670-donor mean, according to what a later analysis found.

J is TRBJ2-3 and V is TRBV28; D is ambiguous. This clonotype was obtained from a man between 25 and 39 years old in good health and CMV-seropositive. The sample taken for sequencing was PBMCs. CDR3 in DNA: TGTGCCAGCAAAAGTGAGGGCACAGATACGCAGTATTTT. Translated: CASKSEGTDTQYF.